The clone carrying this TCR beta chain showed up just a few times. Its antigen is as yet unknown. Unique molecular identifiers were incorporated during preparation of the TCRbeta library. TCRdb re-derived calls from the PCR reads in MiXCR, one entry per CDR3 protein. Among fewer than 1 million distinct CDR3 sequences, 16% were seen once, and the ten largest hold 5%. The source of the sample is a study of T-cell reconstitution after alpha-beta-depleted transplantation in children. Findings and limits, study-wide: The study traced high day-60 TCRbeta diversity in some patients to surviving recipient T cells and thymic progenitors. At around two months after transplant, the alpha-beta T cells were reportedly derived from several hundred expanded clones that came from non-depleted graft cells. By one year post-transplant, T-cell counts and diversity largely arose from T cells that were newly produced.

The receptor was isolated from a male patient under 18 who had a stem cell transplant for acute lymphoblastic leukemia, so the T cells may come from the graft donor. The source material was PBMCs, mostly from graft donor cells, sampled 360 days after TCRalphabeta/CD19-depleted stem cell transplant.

In nucleotides, the CDR3 is TGCAGCGTTGTTCGGGAACCTCGTCGGGATGAGCAGTTCTTC. Translating gives CSVVREPRRDEQFF. The chain recombines TRBV29-1 with TRBJ2-1, with a possible D match to TRBD2 (5 bases). This CDR3 comprises 14 residues. Germline CDR1 and CDR2: SQVTM and ANQGSEA. Trimming left V 4 bases short and J 8 bases short, with 18 bases between.